The rows below give T cell receptor beta chains drawn from one sample of a study of T cell changes during pregnancy in multiple sclerosis. The method was immunoSEQ multiplex PCR; TCRdb's version includes in-frame clones alone and lacks a portion of them. The table includes about 67,000 clones, 92% detected once. The material was peripheral blood, obtained after pregnancy. The receptors come from a female donor with multiple sclerosis, enrolled in a pregnancy study. CDR3s include the opening cysteine and the closing phenylalanine or tryptophan. Clone size is shown for a subset of rows, as once, few, many or a class of expanded clone.

V gene: TRBV5-1
clone size: -
J gene: TRBJ1-1
CDR3 protein: CASSVQVNTEAFF

V gene: TRBV11-2
clone size: -
J gene: TRBJ2-7
CDR3 protein: CASRNPYRDFYEQYF

V gene: TRBV28
clone size: -
J gene: TRBJ2-3
CDR3 protein: CASSEQPDTQYF

V gene: TRBV11-2
clone size: -
J gene: TRBJ2-3
CDR3 protein: CASSLVRLTDTQYF

V gene: TRBV10-3
clone size: -
J gene: TRBJ1-2
CDR3 protein: CAISKTDLNYGYTF

V gene: TRBV2
clone size: -
J gene: TRBJ2-7
CDR3 protein: CASSDWDRGSYEQYF

V gene: TRBV5-1
clone size: -
J gene: TRBJ1-3
CDR3 protein: CASSPGNSGNTIYF

V gene: TRBV29-1
clone size: -
J gene: TRBJ1-5
CDR3 protein: CSVGGQIDQPQHF

V gene: TRBV28
clone size: -
J gene: TRBJ1-1
CDR3 protein: CASTGNTEAFF

V gene: TRBV7-2
clone size: -
J gene: TRBJ2-7
CDR3 protein: CASSLGPPSSGRLYEQYF

V gene: TRBV30
clone size: once
J gene: TRBJ2-3
CDR3 protein: CAWKASGSTDTQYF

V gene: TRBV5-1
clone size: -
J gene: TRBJ2-3
CDR3 protein: CASSSRGTGNTDTQYF

V gene: TRBV30
clone size: -
J gene: TRBJ1-2
CDR3 protein: CAWRTVGDYGYTF

V gene: TRBV6-1
clone size: -
J gene: TRBJ1-2
CDR3 protein: CASSATDDRGRVYGYTF

V gene: TRBV9
clone size: -
J gene: TRBJ1-5
CDR3 protein: CASSVSSNQPQHF

V gene: TRBV12-5
clone size: -
J gene: TRBJ2-4
CDR3 protein: CASGPGGAKNIQYF

V gene: TRBV5-1
clone size: once
J gene: TRBJ1-1
CDR3 protein: CASSLALNTEAFF

V gene: TRBV30
clone size: -
J gene: TRBJ2-7
CDR3 protein: CAWSGQGYEQYF

V gene: TRBV9
clone size: -
J gene: TRBJ1-1
CDR3 protein: CASSAAGTKEMNTEAFF

V gene: TRBV2
clone size: -
J gene: TRBJ2-7
CDR3 protein: CASKVGLAGPYEQYF

V gene: TRBV5-1
clone size: -
J gene: TRBJ2-7
CDR3 protein: CASSLVRGGSYEQYF

V gene: TRBV10-1
clone size: -
J gene: TRBJ2-3
CDR3 protein: CASAFHGTDTQYF

V gene: TRBV6-4
clone size: -
J gene: TRBJ2-3
CDR3 protein: CATPHRDRRTDTQYF

V gene: TRBV10-3
clone size: -
J gene: TRBJ2-7
CDR3 protein: CAIMGGLAREQYF

V gene: TRBV2
clone size: -
J gene: TRBJ2-7
CDR3 protein: CASSEAELYEQYF

V gene: TRBV25-1
clone size: -
J gene: TRBJ2-7
CDR3 protein: CAAKSGQTYEQYF

V gene: TRBV6-4
clone size: -
J gene: TRBJ2-3
CDR3 protein: CASSEGTSGADTQYF